Each of the 22 T cell receptor beta chains below was sequenced from the same sample in a study of response to subunit inactivated influenza vaccine. One entry per CDR3 protein results from TCRdb running MiXCR on the RT-PCR reads. The sample shows about 520,000 distinct CDR3 sequences, approximately 7.2% of them seen only once. Specimen: PBMCs from blood, collected less than 30 months after vaccination. These receptors were collected from a man between 50 and 69 years old who received an inactivated influenza vaccine.

In this sample, this clonotype turned up a few times. V gene TRBV20-1 combines with J gene TRBJ2-1; D not resolved. Germline V lookup: CDR1 DFQATT, CDR2 SNEGSKA (reference sequence). The germline V and J ends were trimmed by 0 bases and 2 bases, with 8 bases remaining between them. This CDR3 is 14 amino acids long. The CDR3 protein is CSAREGGPYNEQFF. The CDR3 DNA reads TGCAGTGCTAGAGAAGGTGGACCCTACAATGAGCAGTTCTTC.

This clonotype turned up a few times. The chain couples TRBV15 to TRBJ2-5; no clear D. V was pared by 0 bases and J by 0 bases, with 5 bases between. The CDR3 sequence is 14 residues long. The germline V gene has CDR1 LNHNV and CDR2 YYDKDF (reference sequence). For the CDR3, the DNA is TGTGCCACCAGCAGAGATAAGTACCAAGAGACCCAGTACTTC. It is translated as CATSRDKYQETQYF. Variable domain in full (rest from reference TRBV15 and TRBJ2-5): DAMVIQNPRYQVTQFGKPVTLSCSQTLNHNVMYWYQQKSSQAPKLLFHYYDKDFNNEADTPDNFQSRRPNTSFCFLDIRSPGLGDTAMYLCATSRDKYQETQYFGPGTRLLVL.

This clonotype was observed a handful of times. The chain carries TRBV6-2 or TRBV6-3 and TRBJ1-1; D may be TRBD1 (5 bases). V dropped 10 bases and J dropped 1 base, with 13 bases sitting between them. This CDR3 spans 13 amino acids. Germline-derived CDR1 and CDR2 are MNHEY and SVGEGT. The CDR3 DNA follows: TGTGCCACCTCGTTAGGGGCGAACACTGAAGCTTTCTTT. It encodes CATSLGANTEAFF.

This clonotype was counted only a few times. The V gene is TRBV12-3 or TRBV12-4, the J gene TRBJ2-1; D possibly corresponds to TRBD2 (5 bases). V was shortened by 6 bases and J by 9 bases, with 12 bases between the two germline ends. This CDR3 has 12 residues. In DNA, the CDR3 is TGTGCCAGCAGCTACCCGGGATCTGAGCAGTTCTTC. Translating it yields CASSYPGSEQFF.

This clonotype was observed many times. The V and J genes are TRBV7-2 and TRBJ1-6; 7 positions agree with TRBD1. The germline CDR1 and CDR2 sequences are SGHTA and FQGNSA. This CDR3 comprises 15 residues. J gave up 7 bases and V 5 bases, and 8 bases lay outside the gene matches. The CDR3 DNA reads as TGTGCCAGCAGCCCCAGTCAGGGGGGCAATTCACCCCTCCACTTT. Protein: CASSPSQGGNSPLHF. The full variable domain, its missing parts supplied by reference TRBV7-2 and TRBJ1-6, is GAGVSQSPSNKVTEKGKDVELRCDPISGHTALYWYRQSLGQGLEFLIYFQGNSAPDKSGLPSDRFSAERTGGSVSTLTIQRTQQEDSAVYLCASSPSQGGNSPLHFGNGTRLTVT.

Here the CDR3 reads CASSPAGTKSYEQYF. The CDR3 bases are TGTGCCAGCAGCCCCGCCGGGACTAAGTCCTACGAGCAGTACTTC. The chain carries TRBV5-4 and TRBJ2-7, with TRBD2 matching over 7 bases. The CDR3 extends over 15 amino acids. V lost 4 bases, J lost 1 base, and 8 bases stayed unmatched. Germline V gene sequence: CDR1 SGHNT, CDR2 YYREEE (reference sequence).

This clonotype was seen a handful of times. The V gene is TRBV3-1, the J gene TRBJ2-5, with TRBD1 as a possible D gene (6 bases). V was trimmed by 3 bases and J by 2 bases, leaving 13 bases between them. Germline V gene data show CDR1 as LGHDT and CDR2 as YNNKEL (reference sequence). This CDR3 has 15 amino acids. The chain's CDR3 is CASSQRGWTQETQYF. DNA of the CDR3: TGTGCCAGCAGCCAGAGGGGGTGGACTCAAGAGACCCAGTACTTC.

This clonotype appeared many times. This sequence joins TRBV29-1 and TRBJ2-3; perhaps TRBD1 as D (5 bases). The germline V and J ends were trimmed by 2 bases and 6 bases, with 9 bases remaining between them. This CDR3 region has 12 residues. Looked up from germline, CDR1 is SQVTM and CDR2 is ANQGSEA. For the CDR3, the DNA is TGCAGCGTTGAAAAGGGGATCGATACGCAGTATTTT. Translated, it gives CSVEKGIDTQYF.

This rearrangement joins TRBV2 to TRBJ2-2; a possible D gene is TRBD1 (6 bases). CDR3 length: 15 amino acids. Germline V CDR1 and CDR2: SNHLY, FYNNEI. V was pared by 6 bases and J by 1 base, with 12 bases between. CDR3 loop: CASSVTGMNTGELFF. For the CDR3, the DNA is TGTGCCAGCAGCGTGACAGGAATGAACACCGGGGAGCTGTTTTTT.

This clonotype occurred a few times. The CDR3 loop reads CAISGQTKDTQYF. DNA of the CDR3: TGTGCCATCAGTGGTCAGACTAAGGATACGCAGTATTTT. V gene TRBV10-3 combines with J gene TRBJ2-3; D is perhaps TRBD2 (5 bases). V was cut by 4 bases and J by 6 bases, with 11 bases left in between. CDR1 and CDR2 (germline): ENHRY, SYGVKD. The CDR3 length is 13 residues.

There are a few counts of this clonotype. The genes are TRBV5-5 and TRBJ1-1; the D gene is possibly TRBD1 (6 bases). This CDR3 contains 15 residues. The ends were cut back, 6 bases at V and 5 bases at J, with 20 bases in the middle. Germline V lookup: CDR1 SGHKS, CDR2 YYEKEE (reference sequence). DNA for the CDR3: TGTGCCAGCACCAAAGACCTATCAGGGGTGACTGAAGCTTTCTTT. Its protein product is CASTKDLSGVTEAFF.

CDR3 in DNA: TGCAGCGTTGAAGTGAGGGACCCATTGTTCCAGCAGTACTTC. As protein: CSVEVRDPLFQQYF. The rearrangement joins TRBV29-1 to TRBJ2-7; tentatively, D is TRBD1 or TRBD2 (5 bases each). Germline values: CDR1 SQVTM, CDR2 ANQGSEA. This CDR3 contains 14 residues. The V and J ends lost 1 base and 8 bases respectively, with 18 bases between them.

The V call is TRBV3-1, the J call TRBJ2-3, with no clear D. The V end was cut by 0 bases, the J end by 1 base, with 11 bases between. In germline, CDR1 is LGHDT, CDR2 YNNKEL (reference sequence). The CDR3 totals 16 residues. The CDR3 protein is CASSQELPAGTDTQYF. CDR3 DNA sequence: TGTGCCAGCAGCCAAGAACTACCCGCAGGCACAGATACGCAGTATTTT.

This clonotype has only a few counts. The CDR3 protein is CASSQETGYSNQPQHF. Here the CDR3 DNA reads TGCGCCAGCAGCCAAGAAACAGGTTATAGCAATCAGCCCCAGCATTTT. V gene TRBV4-1 combines with J gene TRBJ1-5, with a possible D match to TRBD1 (5 bases). The V gene lost 0 bases and the J gene lost 0 bases, with 9 bases spanning the gap. There are 16 residues in the CDR3. CDR1 is MGHRA and CDR2 is YSYEKL in the germline V gene.

A single count supports this clonotype. This chain links TRBV15 with TRBJ2-5; D may be TRBD2 (6 bases). V was trimmed by 5 bases and J by 6 bases, leaving 19 bases between them. Germline lookup yields CDR1 LNHNV and CDR2 YYDKDF (reference sequence). The CDR3 covers 15 residues. CDR3 residues: CATSAPQGLRQTQYF. The CDR3 bases are TGTGCCACCAGCGCTCCCCAGGGACTCCGACAGACCCAGTACTTC. The full variable domain, rest sourced from reference TRBV15 and TRBJ2-5, is DAMVIQNPRYQVTQFGKPVTLSCSQTLNHNVMYWYQQKSSQAPKLLFHYYDKDFNNEADTPDNFQSRRPNTSFCFLDIRSPGLGDTAMYLCATSAPQGLRQTQYFGPGTRLLVL.

The table lists this clonotype with a few counts. The chain employs TRBV20-1 and TRBJ2-7; TRBD1 aligns across 7 bases. Per germline, CDR1 DFQATT and CDR2 SNEGSKA (reference sequence). Trimming took 4 bases from V and 2 from J; bases not matched to a gene: 2. The CDR3 runs to 12 residues. The CDR3 loop is CSAKGQPYEQYF. In nucleotides, the CDR3 is TGCAGTGCTAAGGGACAGCCCTACGAGCAGTACTTC.

In regard to this clonotype: Just one base apart from a much larger clone, this may be a read error. The chain recombines TRBV4-2 with TRBJ1-2; D possibly corresponds to TRBD1 (5 bases). Germline assignment: CDR1 LGHNA and CDR2 YNFKEQ. This CDR3 is built from 14 residues. CDR3 in amino acids: CARSRNTGADGYTF. The CDR3 nucleotides are TGTGCCCGCAGCCGTAACACCGGGGCAGACGGCTACACCTTC.

The V call is TRBV2, the J call TRBJ1-6; D is unclear. This CDR3 comprises 14 residues. The ends were cut back, 3 bases at V and 8 bases at J, with 11 bases in the middle. Germline loops: CDR1 SNHLY, CDR2 FYNNEI. CDR3 coding DNA: TGTGCCAGCAGTGACGGGGTAGGTTATTCACCCCTCCACTTT. Its translation: CASSDGVGYSPLHF.

This chain connects TRBV20-1 to TRBJ2-2, with 7 positions matching TRBD2. The CDR3 length is 20 residues. With V trimmed by 6 bases and J by 0 bases, 22 bases remained unmatched. Germline V gene lookup returns CDR1 DFQATT and CDR2 SNEGSKA (reference sequence). The CDR3 sequence: CSAAAGGGTRIPPNTGELFF. CDR3 in DNA: TGCAGTGCCGCAGCTGGCGGGGGAACTCGAATTCCTCCGAACACCGGGGAGCTGTTTTTT.

This clonotype appeared a few times. The rearrangement joins TRBV5-1 to TRBJ1-2; tentative D call: TRBD1 (5 bases). Trimming stripped 0 bases from V and 4 bases from J, with 10 bases between. CDR1 is SGHRS and CDR2 is YFSETQ in the germline V gene. This CDR3 is built from 14 residues. CDR3 DNA sequence: TGCGCCAGCAGCTTGGGGGAGGGGAGCTATGGCTACACCTTC. It encodes CASSLGEGSYGYTF.

This chain joins TRBV12-3 or TRBV12-4 and TRBJ2-1, with no clear D. The CDR3 length is 17 residues. V lost 6 bases and J lost 0, with 18 bases in between. The chain's CDR3 is CASSYRGRVISYNEQFF. The CDR3 bases are TGTGCCAGCAGCTATCGTGGTCGGGTGATCTCCTACAATGAGCAGTTCTTC.

This clonotype was detected ten times or more. The V call is TRBV3-1, the J call TRBJ2-7; D remains unclear. Germline V lookup: CDR1 LGHDT, CDR2 YNNKEL (reference sequence). This CDR3 comprises 14 residues. The germline V and J ends were trimmed by 1 base and 4 bases, with 11 bases remaining between them. CDR3 in amino acids: CASSQGVGGYEQYF. In DNA, the CDR3 is TGTGCCAGCAGCCAAGGCGTGGGCGGATACGAGCAGTACTTC.